The 24 T cell receptor beta chains reported below all come from one sample, sequenced in a study of neurological immune-mediated disorders. TCRdb reprocessed the 5' RACE reads with MiXCR, giving one entry per CDR3 protein. The table shows about 88,000 distinct CDR3 sequences, with 3.5% to 4% occurring only once. Sequencing was performed on PBMCs. These receptor sequences come from a woman under 30 with multiple sclerosis.

This clonotype was recorded at least ten times. This chain joins TRBV10-3 and TRBJ2-3; 13 positions agree with TRBD2. J lost 2 bases, V lost 3 bases, and 5 bases had no gene match. The germline V gene encodes CDR1 ENHRY and CDR2 SYGVKD. The CDR3 runs 17 residues. The CDR3 DNA reads as TGTGCCATCAGTGAACTAGCGGGAGGGGCTTTCACAGATACGCAGTATTTT. It is translated as CAISELAGGAFTDTQYF.

This clonotype appeared many times. The chain combines TRBV5-6 with TRBJ2-5; D is unresolved. Germline loops: CDR1 SGHDT, CDR2 YYEEEE. The CDR3 is 13 residues long. V dropped 0 bases and J dropped 5 bases, with 8 bases sitting between them. This chain's CDR3 is CASSLGLWETQYF. The CDR3 DNA is TGTGCCAGCAGCTTGGGGTTATGGGAGACCCAGTACTTC.

Remarks on this clonotype: A much larger clone differs by one base, so this may be a read error. Since no conserved phenylalanine or tryptophan closes the CDR3, a read error is the likely cause. The chain is built from TRBV6-2 or TRBV6-3 and TRBJ2-7, with D possibly TRBD1 on 5 matching bases. The germline V gene has CDR1 MNHEY and CDR2 SVGEGT. Deletions cut 0 bases from V and 1 base from J, with 19 bases between. CDR3 size: 18 residues. CDR3 in DNA: TGTGCCAGCAGTTACTCGAGGTCCGGTCTCGCAGGGTCCTACGAGCAGTACCTC. It translates to CASSYSRSGLAGSYEQYL.

This clonotype was detected ten times or more. This rearrangement joins TRBV28 to TRBJ2-7, with D possibly matching TRBD2 (7 bases). Trimming took off 6 bases at V and 2 bases at J, with 17 bases between the two ends. The CDR3 has 15 amino acids. Germline values: CDR1 MDHEN, CDR2 SYDVKM. DNA for the CDR3: TGTGCCAGCAGCACCGAGGGGGGAGGGCCCTACGAGCAGTACTTC. Encoded protein: CASSTEGGGPYEQYF.

This clonotype was seen only a few times. A much larger clonotype is one base distant, so this may be a read error. The chain links TRBV5-1 to TRBJ2-7, with D hard to call. CDR3 length equals 14 residues. Trimming removed 4 bases from V and 6 bases from J, with 17 bases in between. The V gene's germline CDR1 is SGHRS and CDR2 YFSETQ. CDR3 coding DNA: TGCGCCAGCAGCGGAATAACCAAAGGAATCGAGCAGTACTTC. It specifies CASSGITKGIEQYF.

In its sample, this clonotype was seen many times. This sequence joins TRBV12-3 or TRBV12-4 and TRBJ1-2; 11 bases are shared with TRBD1. After removal of 5 bases from V and 8 bases from J, the junction contained 10 bases not matched to a gene. CDR3 length: 15 residues. CDR3: CASSARDRGEWGYTF. CDR3 DNA: TGTGCCAGCAGTGCCCGGGACAGGGGGGAGTGGGGCTACACCTTC.

At least ten counts were recorded for this clonotype. The chain links TRBV7-2 to TRBJ1-1; D might be TRBD1 (5 bases). The V gene lost 5 bases and the J gene lost 4 bases, with 11 bases spanning the gap. This CDR3 contains 13 residues. Germline-derived CDR1 and CDR2 are SGHTA and FQGNSA. CDR3 DNA sequence: TGTGCCAGCAGCCGTAAGGGGAGCACTGAAGCTTTCTTT. It specifies CASSRKGSTEAFF.

There are many counts of this clonotype. At one boundary the junction diverges from the germline segment, which might be a read error. J is TRBJ2-1 and V is TRBV20-1; TRBD2 agrees at 7 bases. The CDR3 has 13 amino acids. The V gene's germline CDR1 is DFQATT and CDR2 SNEGSKA (reference sequence). As DNA, the CDR3 is TGCAGTGCTGGAGAAACTAGCGTCTATGAGCAGTTCTTC. This gives the protein CSAGETSVYEQFF.

This clonotype has ten or more counts. V gene TRBV7-6 combines with J gene TRBJ2-7; D remains ambiguous. The length of the CDR3 is 17 residues. CDR1 and CDR2 from the germline V gene are SGHVS and FNYEAQ. Trimming took off 1 base at V and 0 bases at J, with 16 bases between the two ends. CDR3 sequence: CASSLDSFSKGSYEQYF. The CDR3 DNA reads TGTGCCAGCAGCTTAGATTCTTTTTCGAAAGGCTCCTACGAGCAGTACTTC.

Ten or more counts support this clonotype. The V and J genes are TRBV7-2 and TRBJ1-5, with 9 positions matching TRBD1. CDR1 is SGHTA, CDR2 FQGNSA, per germline. The V segment lost 5 bases and the J segment 6 bases; nucleotides outside the gene matches: 8. There are 15 residues in the CDR3. Here the CDR3 DNA reads TGTGCCAGCAGCCGCGAGGGACAGGGATTTCAGCCCCAGCATTTT. The encoded protein is CASSREGQGFQPQHF.

This clonotype was detected ten times or more. This chain uses TRBV5-1 with TRBJ1-1, with no clear D. Germline V lookup: CDR1 SGHRS, CDR2 YFSETQ. This CDR3 region has 13 residues. Trimming took off 0 bases at V and 11 bases at J, with 14 bases between the two ends. CDR3 protein: CASSLAAGFRAFF. The DNA of the CDR3 is TGCGCCAGCAGCTTGGCGGCTGGGTTCCGCGCTTTCTTT.

Of note for this clonotype: One base away lies a much larger clone, so this may be a sequencing read error. V usage is TRBV20-1 and J usage is TRBJ2-7; D not certain. In germline, CDR1 is DFQATT, CDR2 SNEGSKA (reference sequence). V gave up 3 bases and J gave up 3 bases, with 9 bases separating them. The CDR3 totals 12 residues. The CDR3 region is CSASVTLYEQYF. The CDR3, as DNA: TGCAGTGCTAGCGTCACCCTCTACGAGCAGTACTTC.

This clonotype has ten or more counts. The V and J genes are TRBV18 and TRBJ1-3, with 8 bases aligning to TRBD1. Unmatched junction bases numbered 6, after V lost 2 bases and J lost 3 bases. CDR3 length: 16 residues. CDR1 is KGHSH and CDR2 is LQKENI in the germline V gene. The CDR3 sequence is CASSPAVTGVGNTIYF. The CDR3 DNA is TGTGCCAGCTCACCAGCCGTGACAGGGGTTGGAAACACCATATATTTT.

This clonotype was counted at least ten times. The CDR3 sequence: CASKMDSGANVLTF. As DNA, the CDR3 is TGTGCCAGCAAAATGGACTCTGGGGCCAACGTCCTGACTTTC. The V call is TRBV6-1, the J call TRBJ2-6; unclear D gene. CDR3 length: 14 residues. Germline V gene data show CDR1 as MNHNS and CDR2 as SASEGT. V lost 7 bases and J lost 0, with 7 bases in between.

In its sample, this clonotype was seen a few times. DNA for the CDR3: TGCGCCAGCAGCTTGAGGAGTCAGCCCCAGCATTTT. Translation gives CASSLRSQPQHF. The V call is TRBV5-1, the J call TRBJ1-5; D is undetermined. The CDR3 is made up of 12 amino acids. From germline, CDR1 is SGHRS and CDR2 YFSETQ. With 1 base removed from V and 6 bases from J, the gap between germline ends came to 5 bases. Drawing the rest from reference TRBV5-1 and TRBJ1-5, the complete variable domain is KAGVTQTPRYLIKTRGQQVTLSCSPISGHRSVSWYQQTPGQGLQFLFEYFSETQRNKGNFPGRFSGRQFSNSRSEMNVSTLELGDSALYLCASSLRSQPQHFGDGTRLSIL.

This clonotype was recorded at least ten times. The CDR3: CASSGHRTDTQYF. CDR3 nucleotide sequence: TGCGCCAGCAGCGGACACCGCACAGATACGCAGTATTTT. The gene calls are TRBV5-1 and TRBJ2-3; the D gene is possibly TRBD1 (5 bases). V was shortened by 4 bases and J by 1 base, with 7 bases between the two germline ends. Germline V gives CDR1 SGHRS, CDR2 YFSETQ. The CDR3 contains 13 residues.

This chain connects TRBV5-1 to TRBJ2-3; either TRBD1 or TRBD2 may fit D (6 bases each). CDR3 length: 14 residues. Germline CDR1 reads SGHRS; CDR2 reads YFSETQ. Trimming left V 0 bases short and J 2 bases short, with 7 bases between. The CDR3 DNA reads as TGCGCCAGCAGCTTGGGGGGGGCCACAGATACGCAGTATTTT. Translating it yields CASSLGGATDTQYF.

This clonotype was detected ten times or more. The chain carries TRBV5-6 and TRBJ2-7; D may correspond to TRBD1 or TRBD2 (5 bases each). This CDR3 has 16 residues. Germline V gene lookup returns CDR1 SGHDT and CDR2 YYEEEE. The V gene lost 2 bases and the J gene lost 3 bases, with 18 bases spanning the gap. Here the CDR3 DNA reads TGTGCCAGCAGCTTAGCCCGGGGACCGGAGGTCTACGAGCAGTACTTC. Protein: CASSLARGPEVYEQYF.

In this sample, this clonotype turned up a few times. The chain combines TRBV19 with TRBJ2-7; D may be TRBD1 (6 bases). The CDR3 covers 11 residues. Trimming left V 9 bases short and J 3 bases short, with 9 bases between. Germline V gene lookup returns CDR1 LNHDA and CDR2 SQIVND (reference sequence). DNA for the CDR3: TGTGCCAGCGGGACATACTACGAGCAGTACTTC. Its translation: CASGTYYEQYF.

The sample holds many counts of this clonotype. The chain carries TRBV5-1 and TRBJ1-5; TRBD1 might be the D (5 bases). CDR1 SGHRS and CDR2 YFSETQ come from the germline V gene. The CDR3 runs to 15 residues. V lost 2 bases to trimming and J lost 6 bases, with 15 bases between them. The CDR3 loop reads CASSLDQGGGQPQHF. CDR3 nucleotide sequence: TGCGCCAGCAGCTTAGACCAGGGCGGTGGTCAGCCCCAGCATTTT.

The sample holds many counts of this clonotype. This chain connects TRBV12-3 or TRBV12-4 to TRBJ1-1; TRBD1 agrees at 7 bases. Trimming cost V 5 bases and J 3 bases; bases outside gene matches: 6. The CDR3 consists of 14 residues. CDR3 residues: CASSTPGTDTEAFF. DNA for the CDR3: TGTGCCAGCAGTACCCCCGGGACAGACACTGAAGCTTTCTTT.

This clonotype was picked up many times. The chain uses TRBV12-3 or TRBV12-4 and TRBJ1-5; D not resolved. Deletions cut 8 bases from V and 4 bases from J, with 12 bases between. The CDR3 consists of 13 residues. The CDR3 region has the DNA TGTGCCAGCTCTGGGCAGCTGAATCAGCCCCAGCATTTT. This translates into CASSGQLNQPQHF.

Many counts were recorded for this clonotype. The chain couples TRBV20-1 to TRBJ2-5; either TRBD1 or TRBD2 may fit D (6 bases each). The V gene's germline CDR1 is DFQATT and CDR2 SNEGSKA (reference sequence). This CDR3 comprises 16 residues. The germline V and J ends were trimmed by 3 bases and 4 bases, with 21 bases remaining between them. CDR3 amino acids: CSASGTGRFEIETQYF. CDR3 bases: TGCAGTGCTAGTGGAACAGGGAGGTTTGAAATAGAGACCCAGTACTTC.

This clonotype was observed many times. V is TRBV6-2 or TRBV6-3 and J is TRBJ2-3; 10 positions agree with TRBD2. CDR1 is MNHEY and CDR2 is SVGEGT in the germline V gene. With V trimmed by 6 bases and J by 4 bases, 4 bases remained unmatched. This CDR3 has 14 residues. As DNA, the CDR3 is TGTGCCAGCAGGTCTAGCGGGAGTCCAGATACGCAGTATTTT. Protein sequence: CASRSSGSPDTQYF.